Presented here are 20 T cell receptor beta chains from one specimen sequenced in a study of T-cell reconstitution after alpha-beta-depleted transplantation in children. This sample's TCRbeta library carried unique molecular identifier barcodes. From the PCR reads, TCRdb called clonotypes with MiXCR, one entry per CDR3 protein. The sample consists of 700,000 to 950,000 distinct CDR3 sequences, roughly 16% of them appearing once. Sequencing was performed on PBMCs, mostly from graft donor cells, taken 360 days after TCRalphabeta/CD19-depleted stem cell transplant. Receptor source: a male patient younger than 18 who had a stem cell transplant for acute lymphoblastic leukemia, so the T cells may come from the graft donor.

The V gene is TRBV7-2, the J gene TRBJ2-3; D remains unclear. V was trimmed by 1 base and J by 1 base, leaving 9 bases between them. The CDR3 spans 15 residues. Per the germline V gene, CDR1 is SGHTA and CDR2 is FQGNSA. The CDR3 is CASSLDPLRTDTQYF. CDR3 in DNA: TGTGCCAGCAGCTTAGATCCTTTACGCACAGATACGCAGTATTTT.

This clonotype has only a few counts. The chain recombines TRBV5-1 with TRBJ2-7; D is possibly TRBD1 or TRBD2 (5 bases each). Germline CDR1 SGHRS, CDR2 YFSETQ. Trimming took 4 bases from V and 5 from J, leaving 22 bases between them. The CDR3 runs 16 residues. The CDR3 sequence: CASSGSGTMPRDEQYF. For the CDR3, the DNA is TGCGCCAGCAGCGGCTCCGGGACGATGCCTCGGGACGAGCAGTACTTC. Based on the CDR3 plus reference TRBV5-1 and TRBJ2-7, the full variable domain is KAGVTQTPRYLIKTRGQQVTLSCSPISGHRSVSWYQQTPGQGLQFLFEYFSETQRNKGNFPGRFSGRQFSNSRSEMNVSTLELGDSALYLCASSGSGTMPRDEQYFGPGTRLTVT.

In its sample, this clonotype was seen a few times. The rearrangement links TRBV5-1 to TRBJ1-5, with no clear D. Deletions cut 1 base from V and 7 bases from J, with 9 bases between. The CDR3 extends over 13 amino acids. The germline gives CDR1 SGHRS, CDR2 YFSETQ. CDR3 amino acids: CASSLHEGQPQHF. The CDR3 DNA reads as TGCGCCAGCAGCTTGCACGAAGGCCAGCCCCAGCATTTT.

This clonotype was observed a handful of times. This chain links TRBV11-2 with TRBJ2-7; 15 nucleotides match TRBD2. The CDR3 is 18 amino acids. J gave up 0 bases and V 5 bases, and 8 bases lay outside the gene matches. Germline V gene data show CDR1 as SGHAT and CDR2 as FQNNGV. CDR3 in amino acids: CASSLRTSGRGTSYEQYF. CDR3 in DNA: TGTGCCAGCAGCCTACGGACTAGCGGGAGGGGGACCTCCTACGAGCAGTACTTC.

The chain is built from TRBV5-1 and TRBJ2-3; TRBD1 is a possible D gene (5 bases). The CDR3 totals 14 residues. The V end was cut by 1 base, the J end by 3 bases, with 9 bases between. CDR1 SGHRS and CDR2 YFSETQ come from the germline V gene. CDR3 loop: CASSLFQGTDTQYF. The CDR3 DNA reads as TGCGCCAGCAGCTTGTTCCAGGGAACAGATACGCAGTATTTT.

This clonotype was recorded a few times. The chain uses TRBV12-3 or TRBV12-4 and TRBJ2-5, with TRBD2 as a possible D gene (5 bases). Trimming removed 6 bases from V and 2 bases from J, with 13 bases in between. The CDR3 loop spans 14 amino acids. CDR3 nucleotide sequence: TGTGCCAGCAGCAAAGGACTCTTTCAAGAGACCCAGTACTTC. As protein: CASSKGLFQETQYF.

CDR3 region: CASQGSSYGYTF. In DNA form, the CDR3 reads TGTGCCAGCCAGGGGTCCTCCTATGGCTACACCTTC. The chain combines TRBV12-3 or TRBV12-4 with TRBJ1-2; a weak D match, TRBD1 (6 bases). This CDR3 region has 12 residues. V lost 8 bases, J lost 4 bases, and 11 bases lay in between.

V and J are TRBV27 and TRBJ1-5; the D gene is possibly TRBD1 (5 bases). Looked up from germline, CDR1 is MNHEY and CDR2 is SMNVEV (reference sequence). V gave up 7 bases and J gave up 4 bases, with 8 bases separating them. The CDR3 contains 12 residues. As DNA, the CDR3 is TGTGCCAGCAAGGGGTCAAATCAGCCCCAGCATTTT. Amino acids: CASKGSNQPQHF.

The chain has TRBV27 and TRBJ2-1; 7 bases are a match to TRBD2. The CDR3 totals 20 residues. Germline V gene data show CDR1 as MNHEY and CDR2 as SMNVEV (reference sequence). The V gene end was trimmed by 0 bases and the J gene end by 0 bases; junction bases not matched to a gene: 14. CDR3 nucleotides: TGTGCCAGCAGTTTATCCCGAATCCGGGACTACCTGAGCTCCTACAATGAGCAGTTCTTC. This sequence encodes CASSLSRIRDYLSSYNEQFF.

The chain is built from TRBV7-3 and TRBJ2-1; 7 positions agree with TRBD2. Unmatched junction bases numbered 7, after V lost 5 bases and J lost 0 bases. This CDR3 has 16 amino acids. CDR1 and CDR2 (germline): SGHTA, FQGTGA. The CDR3: CASSLFPSGSYNEQFF. CDR3 nucleotides: TGTGCCAGCAGCCTATTCCCTAGCGGCTCCTACAATGAGCAGTTCTTC.

This clonotype was seen a few times. The J gene is TRBJ1-1, the V gene TRBV18; 10 bases line up with TRBD1. This CDR3 is 17 amino acids long. Looked up from germline, CDR1 is KGHSH and CDR2 is LQKENI. V gave up 0 bases and J gave up 1 base; unmatched junction bases: 5. The CDR3 reads CASSPPTGGDWNTEAFF. The CDR3 nucleotides are TGTGCCAGCTCACCACCGACAGGGGGCGATTGGAACACTGAAGCTTTCTTT.

This sequence joins TRBV5-1 and TRBJ2-3; 10 bases fit TRBD2. From germline, CDR1 is SGHRS and CDR2 YFSETQ. J gave up 0 bases and V 0 bases, and 13 bases lay outside the gene matches. This CDR3 has 20 amino acids. This CDR3 is CASSLAFGLAGDPSTDTQYF. Written as DNA, the CDR3 is TGCGCCAGCAGCTTGGCTTTCGGGCTAGCGGGAGATCCTAGCACAGATACGCAGTATTTT.

The V gene is TRBV10-1, the J gene TRBJ2-1; TRBD2 matches at 8 bases. Looked up from germline, CDR1 is WNHNN and CDR2 is SYGVQD (reference sequence). The V gene end was trimmed by 3 bases and the J gene end by 8 bases; junction bases not matched to a gene: 12. The CDR3 sequence is 16 residues long. The DNA of the CDR3 is TGCGCCAGCAGTGACGGGGCGGTAGCGGGACGGGATGAGCAGTTCTTC. Encoded protein: CASSDGAVAGRDEQFF.

V gene TRBV11-2 combines with J gene TRBJ2-7; 7 bases are shared with TRBD1. The CDR3 extends over 17 amino acids. V trimming: 1 base; J trimming: 0 bases; junction bases outside the gene matches: 9. CDR1 is SGHAT and CDR2 is FQNNGV in the germline V gene. CDR3 in amino acids: CASSLGRTGRSSYEQYF. The CDR3 DNA follows: TGTGCCAGCAGCTTAGGGAGGACAGGACGAAGCTCCTACGAGCAGTACTTC.

This chain joins TRBV29-1 and TRBJ2-2, with TRBD2 as a possible D gene (5 bases). The CDR3 is made up of 14 amino acids. Germline V gene sequence: CDR1 SQVTM, CDR2 ANQGSEA. The ends were cut back, 5 bases at V and 4 bases at J, with 14 bases in the middle. The CDR3 DNA sequence: TGCAGCGTTTCCGAGGGAGTTATCACCGGGGAGCTGTTTTTT. Its protein product is CSVSEGVITGELFF.

This clonotype was seen only a few times. The V and J genes are TRBV11-2 and TRBJ2-2; D is ambiguous. The CDR3 consists of 15 residues. Germline CDR1 SGHAT, CDR2 FQNNGV. The ends were cut back, 4 bases at V and 3 bases at J, with 12 bases in the middle. The DNA of the CDR3 is TGTGCCAGCAGCTCCGGCCTCGCAGACACCGGGGAGCTGTTTTTT. It specifies CASSSGLADTGELFF.

This clonotype showed up just a few times. This sequence joins TRBV18 and TRBJ2-7, with D tentatively TRBD2 (7 bases). Trimming left V 6 bases short and J 3 bases short, with 15 bases between. The CDR3 runs to 14 residues. Germline V gene data show CDR1 as KGHSH and CDR2 as LQKENI. The CDR3 spells CASSPQGGDYEQYF. CDR3 coding DNA: TGTGCCAGCTCCCCTCAAGGGGGGGACTACGAGCAGTACTTC.

This clonotype has at least ten counts. The V and J genes are TRBV5-1 and TRBJ2-3; D possibly corresponds to TRBD2 (5 bases). The CDR3 runs to 14 residues. Germline V lookup: CDR1 SGHRS, CDR2 YFSETQ. V lost 4 bases to trimming and J lost 3 bases, with 12 bases between them. CDR3 region: CASSHGERTDTQYF. The CDR3, as DNA: TGCGCCAGCAGCCACGGAGAGCGGACAGATACGCAGTATTTT.

The chain is built from TRBV29-1 and TRBJ2-1; 13 positions match TRBD2. Germline V lookup: CDR1 SQVTM, CDR2 ANQGSEA. This CDR3 contains 17 residues. V shed 1 base, J shed 8 bases, and the junction held 11 bases outside the gene matches. CDR3 residues: CSVEGRLAGGLTDEQFF. CDR3 DNA: TGCAGCGTTGAAGGACGACTAGCGGGAGGATTAACGGATGAGCAGTTCTTC.

This chain connects TRBV20-1 to TRBJ2-1; 15 nucleotides agree with TRBD2. With 5 bases clipped from V and 10 bases from J, the junction kept 6 bases outside the gene matches. The CDR3 runs to 14 residues. CDR1 and CDR2 (germline): DFQATT, SNEGSKA (reference sequence). The CDR3 loop reads CSAYPGLAGGEQFF. CDR3 nucleotides: TGCAGTGCTTACCCGGGACTAGCGGGAGGAGAGCAGTTCTTC.